Sequencing of this T cell receptor (beta chain) was carried out in a study of blood T cell repertoires in COVID-19. In the study overall: Specimens from acute and convalescent COVID-19 originated in the United States, Italy and Spain. PBMCs, B-cell-depleted T cells, or T cells were the source of the cDNA or gDNA that made up the material.

Authors' processing steps: Estimation of nucleated cell counts relied on the amplification of reference gene primers. The method was immunoSEQ multiplex PCR; TCRdb's version includes in-frame clones alone and lacks a portion of them. The V and J calls and clone size are taken from that table; D and trimming were inferred from the DNA. Among 150,000 to 200,000 clones, more than 75% were seen once, and the ten largest hold 15% to 20%. The CDR3 is 15 amino acids. Per germline, CDR1 MNHEY and CDR2 SVGAGI. Trimming took 7 bases from V and 7 from J; bases not matched to a gene: 10. The TCR comes from a man in his sixties with active or convalescent COVID-19. This sequence joins TRBV6-5 and TRBJ2-1; TRBD2 matches at 10 bases. Specimen: peripheral blood. CDR3 DNA: TGTGCCAGCACTAAACTAGCGGGACCTTTAAATGAGCAGTTCTTC. Its translation is CASTKLAGPLNEQFF.